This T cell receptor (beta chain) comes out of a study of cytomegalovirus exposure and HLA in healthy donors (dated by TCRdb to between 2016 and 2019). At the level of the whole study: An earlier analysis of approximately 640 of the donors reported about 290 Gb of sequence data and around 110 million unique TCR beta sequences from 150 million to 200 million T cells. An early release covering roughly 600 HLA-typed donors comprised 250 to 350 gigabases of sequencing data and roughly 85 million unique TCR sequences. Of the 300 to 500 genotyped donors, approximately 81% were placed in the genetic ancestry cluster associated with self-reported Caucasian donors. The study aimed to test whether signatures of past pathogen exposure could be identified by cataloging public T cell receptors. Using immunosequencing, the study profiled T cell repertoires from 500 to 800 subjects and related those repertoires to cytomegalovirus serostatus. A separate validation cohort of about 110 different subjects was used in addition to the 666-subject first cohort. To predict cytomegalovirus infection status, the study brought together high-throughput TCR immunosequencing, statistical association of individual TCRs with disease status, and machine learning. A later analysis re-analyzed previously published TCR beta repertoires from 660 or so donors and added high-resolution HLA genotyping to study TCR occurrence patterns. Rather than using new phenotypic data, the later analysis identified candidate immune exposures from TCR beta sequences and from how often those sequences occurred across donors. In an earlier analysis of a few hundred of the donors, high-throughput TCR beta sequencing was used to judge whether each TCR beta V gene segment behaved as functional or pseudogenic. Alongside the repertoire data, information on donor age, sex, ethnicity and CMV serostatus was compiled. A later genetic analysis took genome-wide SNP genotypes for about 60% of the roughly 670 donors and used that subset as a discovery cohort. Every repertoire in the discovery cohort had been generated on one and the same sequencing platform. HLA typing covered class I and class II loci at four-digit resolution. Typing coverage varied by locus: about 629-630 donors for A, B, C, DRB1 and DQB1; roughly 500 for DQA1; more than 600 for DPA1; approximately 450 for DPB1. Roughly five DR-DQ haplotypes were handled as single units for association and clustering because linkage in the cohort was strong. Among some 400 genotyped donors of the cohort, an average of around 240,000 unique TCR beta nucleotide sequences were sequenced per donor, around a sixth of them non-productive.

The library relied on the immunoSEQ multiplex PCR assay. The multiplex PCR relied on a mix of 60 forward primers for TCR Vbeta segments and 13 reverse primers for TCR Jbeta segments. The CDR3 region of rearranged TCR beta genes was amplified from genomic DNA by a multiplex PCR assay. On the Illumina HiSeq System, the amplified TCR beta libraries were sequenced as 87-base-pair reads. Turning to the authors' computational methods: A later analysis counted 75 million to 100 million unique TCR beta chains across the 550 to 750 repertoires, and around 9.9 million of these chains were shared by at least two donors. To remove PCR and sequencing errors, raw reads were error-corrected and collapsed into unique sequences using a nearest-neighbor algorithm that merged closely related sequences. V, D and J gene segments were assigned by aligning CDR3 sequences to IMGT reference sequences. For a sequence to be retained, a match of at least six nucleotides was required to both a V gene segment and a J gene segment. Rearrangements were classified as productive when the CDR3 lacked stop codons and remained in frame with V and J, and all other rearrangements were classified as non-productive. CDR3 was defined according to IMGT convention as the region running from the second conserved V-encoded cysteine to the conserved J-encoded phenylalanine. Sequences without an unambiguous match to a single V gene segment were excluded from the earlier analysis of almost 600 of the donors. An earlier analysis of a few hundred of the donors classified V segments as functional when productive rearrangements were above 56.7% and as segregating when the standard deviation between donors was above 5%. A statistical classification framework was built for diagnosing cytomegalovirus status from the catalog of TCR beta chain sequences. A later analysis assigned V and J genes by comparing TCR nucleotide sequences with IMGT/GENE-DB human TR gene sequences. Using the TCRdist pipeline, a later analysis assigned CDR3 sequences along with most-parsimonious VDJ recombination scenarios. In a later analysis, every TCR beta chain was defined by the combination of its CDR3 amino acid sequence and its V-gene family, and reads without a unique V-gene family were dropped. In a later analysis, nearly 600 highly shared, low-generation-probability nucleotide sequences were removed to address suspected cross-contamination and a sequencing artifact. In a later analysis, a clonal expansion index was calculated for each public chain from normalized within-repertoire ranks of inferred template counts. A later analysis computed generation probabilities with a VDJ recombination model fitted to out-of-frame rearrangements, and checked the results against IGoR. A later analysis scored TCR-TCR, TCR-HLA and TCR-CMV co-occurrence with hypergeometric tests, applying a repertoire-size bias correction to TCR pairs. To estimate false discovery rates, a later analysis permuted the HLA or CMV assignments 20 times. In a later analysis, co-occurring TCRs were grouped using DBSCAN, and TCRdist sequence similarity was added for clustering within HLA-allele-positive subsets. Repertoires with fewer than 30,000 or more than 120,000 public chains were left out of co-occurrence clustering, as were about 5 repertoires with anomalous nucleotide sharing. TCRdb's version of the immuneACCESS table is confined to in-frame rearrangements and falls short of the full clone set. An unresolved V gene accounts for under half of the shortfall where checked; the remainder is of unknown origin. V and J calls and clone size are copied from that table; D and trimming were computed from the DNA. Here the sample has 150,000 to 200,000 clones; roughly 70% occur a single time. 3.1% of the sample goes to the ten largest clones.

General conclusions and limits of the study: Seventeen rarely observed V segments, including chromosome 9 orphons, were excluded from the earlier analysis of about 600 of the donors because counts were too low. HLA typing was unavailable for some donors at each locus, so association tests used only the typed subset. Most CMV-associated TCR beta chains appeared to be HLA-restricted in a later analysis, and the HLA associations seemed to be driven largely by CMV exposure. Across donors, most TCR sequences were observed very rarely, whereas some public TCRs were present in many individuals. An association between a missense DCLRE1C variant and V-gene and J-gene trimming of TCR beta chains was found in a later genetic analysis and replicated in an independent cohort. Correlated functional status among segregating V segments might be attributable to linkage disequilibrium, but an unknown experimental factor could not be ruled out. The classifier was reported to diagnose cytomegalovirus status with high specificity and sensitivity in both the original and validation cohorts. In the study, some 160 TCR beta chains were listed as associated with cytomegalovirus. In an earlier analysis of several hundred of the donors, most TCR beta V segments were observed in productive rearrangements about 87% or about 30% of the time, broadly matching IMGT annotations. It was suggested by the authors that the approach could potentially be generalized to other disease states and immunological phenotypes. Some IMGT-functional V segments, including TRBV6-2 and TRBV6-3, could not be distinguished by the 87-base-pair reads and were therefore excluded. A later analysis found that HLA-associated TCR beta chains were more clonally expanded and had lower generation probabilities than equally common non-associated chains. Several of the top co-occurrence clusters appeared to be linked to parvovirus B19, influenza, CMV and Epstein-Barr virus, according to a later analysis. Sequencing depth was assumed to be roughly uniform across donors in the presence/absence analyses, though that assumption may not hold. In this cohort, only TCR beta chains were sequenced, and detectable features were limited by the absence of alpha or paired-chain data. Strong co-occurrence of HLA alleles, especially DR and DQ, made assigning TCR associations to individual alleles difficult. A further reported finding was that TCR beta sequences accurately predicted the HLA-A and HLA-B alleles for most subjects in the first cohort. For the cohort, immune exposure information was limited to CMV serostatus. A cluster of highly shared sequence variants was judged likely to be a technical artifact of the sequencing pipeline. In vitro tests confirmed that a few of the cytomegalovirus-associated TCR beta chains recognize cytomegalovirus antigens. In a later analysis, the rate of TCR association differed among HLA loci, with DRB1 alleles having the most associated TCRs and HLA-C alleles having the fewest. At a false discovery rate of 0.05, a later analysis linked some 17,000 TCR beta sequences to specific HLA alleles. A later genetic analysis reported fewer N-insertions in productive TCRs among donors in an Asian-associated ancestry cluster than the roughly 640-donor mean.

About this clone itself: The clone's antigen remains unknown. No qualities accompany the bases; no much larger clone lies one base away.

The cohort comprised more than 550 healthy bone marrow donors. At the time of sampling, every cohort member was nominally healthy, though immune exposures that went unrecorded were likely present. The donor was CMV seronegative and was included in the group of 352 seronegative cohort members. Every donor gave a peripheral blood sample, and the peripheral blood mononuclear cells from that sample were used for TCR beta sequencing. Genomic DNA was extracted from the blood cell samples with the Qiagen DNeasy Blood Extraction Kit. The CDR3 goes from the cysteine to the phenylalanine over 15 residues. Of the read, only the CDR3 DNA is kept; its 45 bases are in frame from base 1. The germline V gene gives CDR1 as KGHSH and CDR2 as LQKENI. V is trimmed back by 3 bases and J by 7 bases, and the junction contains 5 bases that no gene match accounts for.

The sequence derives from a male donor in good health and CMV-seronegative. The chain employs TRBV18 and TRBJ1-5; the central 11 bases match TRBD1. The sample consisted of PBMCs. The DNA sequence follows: TGTGCCAGCTCACCTGGACAGGGGGCCGGCCAGCCCCAGCATTTT. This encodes CASSPGQGAGQPQHF.